What follows is one T cell receptor beta chain and its context. What this receptor recognizes is not known. No per-base quality is available; no much larger clone lies one base away. The sample is drawn from a study of control samples from healthy donors and cancer patients (dated by TCRdb to 2018 to 2021). The library was prepared using the immunoSEQ multiplex PCR assay. As stored in TCRdb, this immuneACCESS dataset retains in-frame rearrangements with V and J assigned. A fraction of the clones does not appear; measured against another copy, unresolved V genes explain less than half of the discrepancy, and the remainder lacks a known reason. The sample profile shows 120,000 to 150,000 clones; about 90% of them were found once. The biggest ten clones account for more than 6.5% of the sample. The junction shows trimming of 1 base on V and 5 bases on J, plus 8 bases between the germline ends. The CDR3 holds 13 amino acids from the cysteine to the phenylalanine. Only the CDR3 portion is preserved as DNA: 39 bases, with reading frame beginning at the first base. Sequences SEHNR (CDR1) and FQNEAQ (CDR2) are obtained from the germline V gene (reference sequence).

This receptor was taken from a man younger than 30 in good health. The source material was blood. The rearrangement combines TRBV7-9 with TRBJ2-5; the D gene cannot be named for sure. For the CDR3, the sequence is CASSLEAGETQYF. The DNA sequence is as follows: TGTGCCAGCAGCTTAGAGGCTGGGGAGACCCAGTACTTC.